One and the same sample provided the 32 T cell receptor beta chains below, sequenced in a study of regulatory T cells in long-lasting Graves disease. Time point described: newly diagnosed GD, antithyroid drugs for less than 3 months. Generation of the TCR library employed RNA extracted from PBMCs. Relying on iRepertoire HTBI primers and Arm-PCR of CDR3 regions, the team built TCR beta libraries. From the multiplex PCR reads, TCRdb called clonotypes with MiXCR, one entry per CDR3 protein. This table has about 370,000 distinct CDR3 sequences, around 15% appearing once. The input for sequencing was peripheral blood mononuclear cells (PBMCs), taken at new diagnosis, from a patient treated with antithyroid drugs. The receptors derive from a female donor with Graves disease.

This clonotype was seen repeatedly, ten times or more. This chain connects TRBV7-9 to TRBJ2-5; 7 bases match TRBD1. The CDR3 runs 13 residues. J gave up 10 bases and V 5 bases, and 10 bases lay outside the gene matches. The germline V gene has CDR1 SEHNR and CDR2 FQNEAQ (reference sequence). The CDR3 sequence: CASSPRDSSIQYF. In nucleotides, the CDR3 is TGTGCCAGCAGCCCACGGGACAGTTCGATCCAGTACTTC. Drawing the rest from reference TRBV7-9 and TRBJ2-5, the complete variable domain is DTGVSQNPRHKITKRGQNVTFRCDPISEHNRLYWYRQTLGQGPEFLTYFQNEAQLEKSRLLSDRFSAERPKGSFSTLEIQRTEQGDSAMYLCASSPRDSSIQYFGPGTRLLVL.

This clonotype occurred a few times. The chain couples TRBV4-1 to TRBJ1-6; D perhaps matches TRBD1 (5 bases). The CDR3 covers 15 residues. V lost 4 bases to trimming and J lost 0 bases, with 7 bases between them. Germline loops: CDR1 MGHRA, CDR2 YSYEKL. The CDR3 is CASSPGSSYNSPLHF. CDR3 nucleotides: TGCGCCAGCAGCCCAGGGAGCTCCTATAATTCACCCCTCCACTTT.

This clonotype was seen many times. The chain links TRBV7-2 to TRBJ1-1, with no clear D. The CDR3 spans 14 residues. Deletions cut 8 bases from V and 2 bases from J, with 15 bases between. Germline-derived CDR1 and CDR2 are SGHTA and FQGNSA. The chain's CDR3 is CASYPRRENTEAFF. DNA for the CDR3: TGTGCCAGCTACCCCAGGAGGGAAAACACTGAAGCTTTCTTT.

This clonotype was found many times. The chain combines TRBV2 with TRBJ1-2, with 12 bases matching TRBD1. Germline CDR1 SNHLY, CDR2 FYNNEI. The CDR3 contains 15 residues. V lost 6 bases to trimming and J lost 5 bases; unmatched junction nucleotides: 7. The chain's CDR3 is CASRAPGQGAYGYTF. CDR3 bases: TGTGCCAGCAGGGCCCCGGGACAGGGGGCTTATGGCTACACCTTC.

This clonotype was detected a few times. This rearrangement joins TRBV29-1 to TRBJ2-7; 7 bases are shared with TRBD2. Looked up from germline, CDR1 is SQVTM and CDR2 is ANQGSEA. This CDR3 contains 14 residues. The V segment lost 3 bases and the J segment 5 bases; nucleotides outside the gene matches: 10. The CDR3: CSVEGRGGRDEQYF. CDR3 DNA: TGCAGCGTTGAGGGGAGGGGAGGCCGGGACGAGCAGTACTTC.

This clonotype was counted at least ten times. The chain carries TRBV5-1 and TRBJ1-1, with a weak D call TRBD1 (5 bases). Germline V gene data show CDR1 as SGHRS and CDR2 as YFSETQ. Trimming stripped 5 bases from V and 3 bases from J, with 8 bases between. The CDR3 spans 12 residues. CDR3: CASRRGDTEAFF. CDR3 nucleotides: TGCGCCAGCAGACGAGGGGACACTGAAGCTTTCTTT. The whole variable domain, filled in from reference TRBV5-1 and TRBJ1-1, reads KAGVTQTPRYLIKTRGQQVTLSCSPISGHRSVSWYQQTPGQGLQFLFEYFSETQRNKGNFPGRFSGRQFSNSRSEMNVSTLELGDSALYLCASRRGDTEAFFGQGTRLTVV.

There are a few counts of this clonotype. This sequence joins TRBV5-5 and TRBJ1-6; 9 bases align to TRBD1. Germline CDR1 and CDR2: SGHKS and YYEKEE (reference sequence). The CDR3 is made up of 18 amino acids. V lost 5 bases to trimming and J lost 1 base; unmatched junction nucleotides: 10. The CDR3: CASRTGTGSISYNSPLHF. CDR3 nucleotide sequence: TGTGCCAGCAGAACCGGGACAGGGAGTATTTCCTATAATTCACCCCTCCACTTT.

This clonotype was detected many times. The rearrangement joins TRBV5-5 to TRBJ2-3; TRBD1 might be the D (6 bases). The V and J ends lost 7 bases and 0 bases respectively, with 15 bases between them. The CDR3 runs to 15 residues. Germline loops: CDR1 SGHKS, CDR2 YYEKEE (reference sequence). CDR3 residues: CASGTYRDSTDTQYF. In DNA form, the CDR3 reads TGTGCCAGCGGTACTTACAGGGATAGCACAGATACGCAGTATTTT.

A note on this clonotype: A much larger clone sits a single nucleotide away, making a read error possible. The CDR3 sequence: CASKRDSTRGTFF. The CDR3 DNA sequence: TGTGCCAGCAAAAGGGACAGCACAAGAGGAACTTTCTTT. The chain couples TRBV7-9 to TRBJ1-1; 7 bases agree with TRBD1. Germline V CDR1 and CDR2: SEHNR, FQNEAQ (reference sequence). With 7 bases clipped from V and 12 bases from J, the junction kept 14 bases outside the gene matches. CDR3 length: 13 amino acids.

This clonotype was seen at least ten times. The CDR3 is CASSTGTSGSNEQFF. The CDR3 DNA reads as TGTGCCAGCAGCACCGGGACTAGCGGGAGTAATGAGCAGTTCTTC. The chain couples TRBV11-2 to TRBJ2-1; 14 bases line up with TRBD2. This CDR3 is built from 15 residues. Germline CDR1 reads SGHAT; CDR2 reads FQNNGV. Trimming took 5 bases from V and 7 from J; bases not matched to a gene: 4.

In this sample, this clonotype turned up many times. The chain links TRBV3-1 to TRBJ1-1; D may be TRBD1 (6 bases). This CDR3 spans 14 amino acids. Germline lookup yields CDR1 LGHDT and CDR2 YNNKEL (reference sequence). The V and J ends lost 1 base and 4 bases respectively, with 10 bases between them. DNA of the CDR3: TGTGCCAGCAGCCAAGCCAGGGGTATCACTGAAGCTTTCTTT. Amino acids: CASSQARGITEAFF.

This clonotype showed up just a few times. The chain recombines TRBV29-1 with TRBJ1-2; D is possibly TRBD1 (5 bases). Germline CDR1 is SQVTM and CDR2 is ANQGSEA. The CDR3 length is 14 residues. V was trimmed by 5 bases and J by 5 bases, leaving 18 bases between them. The CDR3 nucleotides are TGCAGCGTTTTGACTTCTGGGGGGGGGTATGGCTACACCTTC. Its translation is CSVLTSGGGYGYTF.

This clonotype has at least ten counts. The CDR3 loop reads CASRAQGHSGNTIYF. The CDR3 region has the DNA TGTGCCAGCAGAGCACAGGGCCACTCTGGAAACACCATATATTTT. The V call is TRBV6-1, the J call TRBJ1-3; D is perhaps TRBD1 (6 bases). Germline V CDR1 and CDR2: MNHNS, SASEGT. The V end lost 6 bases, the J end lost 0 bases, and 12 bases lay between the germline ends. CDR3 length equals 15 residues.

Note on this clonotype: This could be a read error, since a much larger clone is one nucleotide away. The J gene is TRBJ1-1, the V gene TRBV19; 7 bases agree with TRBD1. Trimming at V came to 11 bases and at J to 4 bases, leaving 10 bases not matched to a gene. Germline assignment: CDR1 LNHDA and CDR2 SQIVND (reference sequence). This CDR3 contains 13 residues. The CDR3 here is CAAPDRKCTEAFF. DNA of the CDR3: TGTGCCGCACCGGACAGGAAGTGCACTGAAGCTTTCTTT.

The table lists this clonotype with a count of one. A much larger clone lies one base from this, so it may be a read error. The chain combines TRBV5-4 with TRBJ2-1; possible D gene TRBD2, 6 bases. The germline CDR1 and CDR2 sequences are SGHNT and YYREEE (reference sequence). CDR3 size: 15 residues. V was trimmed by 6 bases and J by 5 bases, leaving 18 bases between them. The CDR3: CASTAGPAMDNEQFF. The CDR3 DNA reads TGTGCCAGCACCGCGGGACCGGCGATGGACAATGAGCAGTTCTTC.

This clonotype was picked up many times. The chain employs TRBV7-9 and TRBJ1-1; tentative D call: TRBD1 (5 bases). The length of the CDR3 is 12 residues. Germline V gives CDR1 SEHNR, CDR2 FQNEAQ (reference sequence). With 8 bases removed from V and 5 bases from J, the gap between germline ends came to 12 bases. The CDR3 loop is CASEIWGTEAFF. Here the CDR3 DNA reads TGTGCCAGCGAGATCTGGGGGACTGAAGCTTTCTTT.

This clonotype was seen many times. The chain combines TRBV7-2 with TRBJ1-6; D unclear. This CDR3 comprises 16 residues. The germline V gene encodes CDR1 SGHTA and CDR2 FQGNSA. The germline V and J ends were trimmed by 0 bases and 8 bases, with 14 bases remaining between them. The CDR3 sequence is CASSLAGIGLDSPLHF. Here the CDR3 DNA reads TGTGCCAGCAGCTTAGCGGGGATCGGGCTCGATTCACCCCTCCACTTT.

This clonotype was found many times. The V gene is TRBV6-5, the J gene TRBJ1-2; maybe TRBD1 (6 bases). Germline loops: CDR1 MNHEY, CDR2 SVGAGI. V shed 4 bases and J shed 3 bases, with 15 bases lying between them. CDR3 length: 15 amino acids. DNA of the CDR3: TGTGCCAGCAGTTCTCCGGCGGGGGGCCACTATGGCTACACCTTC. Protein: CASSSPAGGHYGYTF.

This clonotype has a handful of counts. The chain uses TRBV7-9 and TRBJ1-2; D might be TRBD1 (6 bases). The CDR3 is 17 amino acids. V lost 4 bases to trimming and J lost 6 bases, with 24 bases between them. Germline CDR1 and CDR2: SEHNR and FQNEAQ (reference sequence). The CDR3 nucleotides are TGTGCCAGCAGCTCGAGTGAACGGGGGGGGGCCGTGGATGGCTACACCTTC. Its protein is CASSSSERGGAVDGYTF.

This clonotype has ten or more counts. The V and J genes are TRBV28 and TRBJ1-3; no reliable D call. CDR1 is MDHEN, CDR2 SYDVKM, per germline. This CDR3 has 13 amino acids. Trimming took 10 bases from V and 4 from J, leaving 14 bases between them. CDR3: CATTDPRGNTIYF. The CDR3 nucleotides are TGTGCCACCACGGACCCGAGGGGAAACACCATATATTTT.

This clonotype was seen at least ten times. This rearrangement joins TRBV12-3 or TRBV12-4 to TRBJ1-6, with D perhaps matching TRBD1 (5 bases). The CDR3 covers 14 residues. V shed 3 bases and J shed 8 bases, with 11 bases lying between them. Here the CDR3 DNA reads TGTGCCAGCAGTTTTCGCCTAGGGGATTCACCCCTCCACTTT. It yields the protein CASSFRLGDSPLHF.

The V gene is TRBV6-2 or TRBV6-3, the J gene TRBJ2-5; tentative D call: TRBD1 (5 bases). The germline V gene has CDR1 MNHEY and CDR2 SVGEGT. The CDR3 has 17 amino acids. V was trimmed by 4 bases and J by 3 bases, leaving 21 bases between them. DNA of the CDR3: TGTGCCAGCAGTTTTGGTGAAGTTAGACAGTATGAAGAGACCCAGTACTTC. Protein sequence: CASSFGEVRQYEETQYF.

Ten or more counts support this clonotype. V usage is TRBV7-9 and J usage is TRBJ1-1; D perhaps matches TRBD1 (5 bases). CDR3 length: 12 residues. CDR1 and CDR2 from the germline V gene are SEHNR and FQNEAQ (reference sequence). V dropped 5 bases and J dropped 11 bases, with 15 bases sitting between them. CDR3 nucleotide sequence: TGTGCCAGCAGCATCGGACATACTGGGGCTTTCTTT. Its protein is CASSIGHTGAFF.

As to this clonotype: This may come from a read error, since a much larger clone is one base off. The chain combines TRBV27 with TRBJ1-2; TRBD1 matches 7 bases. The CDR3 spans 15 residues. The germline V gene encodes CDR1 MNHEY and CDR2 SMNVEV (reference sequence). CDR3 bases: TGTGCCAGCAGTCCCGGGACAGCCCTTAACTATGGCCACACCTTC. Translation: CASSPGTALNYGHTF.

V and J are TRBV18 and TRBJ2-7, with D perhaps matching TRBD1 (6 bases). Trimming cost V 2 bases and J 3 bases, with 17 bases left between them. The CDR3 totals 16 residues. Germline lookup yields CDR1 KGHSH and CDR2 LQKENI. The DNA for the CDR3 is TGTGCCAGCTCACCATACCACCGGGACACCCTCTACGAGCAGTACTTC. Its translation: CASSPYHRDTLYEQYF. Drawing the rest from reference TRBV18 and TRBJ2-7, the complete variable domain is NAGVMQNPRHLVRRRGQEARLRCSPMKGHSHVYWYRQLPEEGLKFMVYLQKENIIDESGMPKERFSAEFPKEGPSILRIQQVVRGDSAAYFCASSPYHRDTLYEQYFGPGTRLTVT.

The genes are TRBV9 and TRBJ2-7, with 7 positions matching TRBD1. The CDR3 has 13 amino acids. Per the germline V gene, CDR1 is SGDLS and CDR2 is YYNGEE. The V and J ends lost 4 bases and 5 bases, in that order; junction bases with no gene match: 6. The DNA of the CDR3 is TGTGCCAGCAGCATTACGACAGGGAACGAGCAGTACTTC. This translates into CASSITTGNEQYF.

The rearrangement joins TRBV6-1 to TRBJ1-1; 9 bases are a match to TRBD1. V lost 6 bases, J lost 11 bases, and 13 bases stayed unmatched. Per germline, CDR1 MNHNS and CDR2 SASEGT. The CDR3 has 14 residues. The CDR3, as DNA: TGTGCCAGCAGCCCCGGGACAGGGTCATCCGTGGCTTTCTTT. This codes for CASSPGTGSSVAFF.

This clonotype was detected many times. This chain links TRBV27 with TRBJ2-7; the D gene is possibly TRBD1 (6 bases). The V gene's germline CDR1 is MNHEY and CDR2 SMNVEV (reference sequence). The V end was cut by 3 bases, the J end by 5 bases, with 8 bases between. The CDR3 has 12 residues. In nucleotides, the CDR3 is TGTGCCAGCAGTTTTGCAGGGGACGAGCAGTACTTC. It translates to CASSFAGDEQYF.

This clonotype was found many times. V usage is TRBV7-9 and J usage is TRBJ1-2; 7 bases line up with TRBD1. Germline V gene sequence: CDR1 SEHNR, CDR2 FQNEAQ (reference sequence). The CDR3 sequence is 15 residues long. Trimming cost V 5 bases and J 2 bases; bases outside gene matches: 8. DNA for the CDR3: TGTGCCAGCAGCCCGCGGCAGGGGGTGAACTATGGCTACACCTTC. It translates to CASSPRQGVNYGYTF.

The V and J genes are TRBV9 and TRBJ1-1; D uncertain. Trimming shortened V by 0 bases and J by 0 bases, and 9 bases separated the two germline ends. Germline V lookup: CDR1 SGDLS, CDR2 YYNGEE. This CDR3 spans 15 amino acids. CDR3 protein: CASSVGSVLNTEAFF. The DNA for the CDR3 is TGTGCCAGCAGCGTAGGTTCCGTATTGAACACTGAAGCTTTCTTT.

This clonotype was recorded many times. The chain couples TRBV2 to TRBJ1-2; D is undetermined. Trimming removed 6 bases from V and 10 bases from J, with 18 bases in between. The length of the CDR3 is 13 residues. Germline CDR1 and CDR2: SNHLY and FYNNEI. The CDR3 spells CASRKGFDQVYTF. The CDR3 region has the DNA TGTGCCAGCAGGAAAGGATTCGACCAGGTCTACACCTTC.

At least ten counts were recorded for this clonotype. Here the CDR3 DNA reads TGTGCCAGCAGCTTTACCGGACTAGCGGAAGAGACCCAGTACTTC. This translates into CASSFTGLAEETQYF. The genes are TRBV7-7 and TRBJ2-5; TRBD2 agrees at 10 bases. The V segment lost 3 bases and the J segment 3 bases; nucleotides outside the gene matches: 4. Germline lookup yields CDR1 SSHAT and CDR2 FNYEAQ (reference sequence). The CDR3 loop spans 15 amino acids.